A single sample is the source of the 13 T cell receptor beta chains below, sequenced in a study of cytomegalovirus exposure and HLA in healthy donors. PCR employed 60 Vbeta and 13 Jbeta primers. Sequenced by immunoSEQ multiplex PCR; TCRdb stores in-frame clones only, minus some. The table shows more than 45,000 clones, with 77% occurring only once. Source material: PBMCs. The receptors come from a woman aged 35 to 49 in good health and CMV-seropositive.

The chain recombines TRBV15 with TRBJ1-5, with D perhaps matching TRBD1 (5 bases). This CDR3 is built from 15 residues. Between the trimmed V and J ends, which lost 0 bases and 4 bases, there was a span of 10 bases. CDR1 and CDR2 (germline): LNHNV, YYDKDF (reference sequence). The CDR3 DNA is TGTGCCACCAGCAGAGATACAGGATGGAATCAGCCCCAGCATTTT. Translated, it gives CATSRDTGWNQPQHF.

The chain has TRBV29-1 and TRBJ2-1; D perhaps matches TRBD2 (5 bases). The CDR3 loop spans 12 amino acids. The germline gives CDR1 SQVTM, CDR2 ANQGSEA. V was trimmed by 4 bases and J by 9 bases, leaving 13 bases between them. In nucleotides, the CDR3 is TGCAGCGTTGGAGTCGGGGTTGGTGAGCAGTTCTTC. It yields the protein CSVGVGVGEQFF.

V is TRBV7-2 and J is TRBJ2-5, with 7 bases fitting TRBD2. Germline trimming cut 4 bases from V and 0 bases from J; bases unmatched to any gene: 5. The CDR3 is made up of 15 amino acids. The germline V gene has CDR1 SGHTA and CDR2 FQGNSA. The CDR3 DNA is TGTGCCAGCAGCTACTCAGCGGGGTACCAAGAGACCCAGTACTTC. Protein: CASSYSAGYQETQYF.

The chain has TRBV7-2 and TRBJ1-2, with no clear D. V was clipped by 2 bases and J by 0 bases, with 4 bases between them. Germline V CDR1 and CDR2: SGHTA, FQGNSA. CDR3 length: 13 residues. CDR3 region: CASSLPANYGYTF. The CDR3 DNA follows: TGTGCCAGCAGCTTACCGGCTAACTATGGCTACACCTTC.

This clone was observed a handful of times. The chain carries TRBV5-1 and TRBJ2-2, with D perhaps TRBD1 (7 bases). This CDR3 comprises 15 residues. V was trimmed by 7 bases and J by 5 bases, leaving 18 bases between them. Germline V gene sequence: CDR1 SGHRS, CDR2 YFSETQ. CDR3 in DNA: TGCGCCAGCGGCGGGACAGTTGGTGGGACCGGGGAGCTGTTTTTT. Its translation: CASGGTVGGTGELFF. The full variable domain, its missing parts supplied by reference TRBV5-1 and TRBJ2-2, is KAGVTQTPRYLIKTRGQQVTLSCSPISGHRSVSWYQQTPGQGLQFLFEYFSETQRNKGNFPGRFSGRQFSNSRSEMNVSTLELGDSALYLCASGGTVGGTGELFFGEGSRLTVL.

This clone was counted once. The CDR3, as DNA: TGTGCCATCAGTGAGTCTGGCGGGACTGCAGGAAACACCATATATTTT. Translation: CAISESGGTAGNTIYF. The chain uses TRBV10-3 and TRBJ1-3; TRBD1 might be the D (5 bases). Germline V lookup: CDR1 ENHRY, CDR2 SYGVKD. Between the trimmed V and J ends, which lost 0 bases and 4 bases, there was a span of 13 bases. The CDR3 totals 16 residues.

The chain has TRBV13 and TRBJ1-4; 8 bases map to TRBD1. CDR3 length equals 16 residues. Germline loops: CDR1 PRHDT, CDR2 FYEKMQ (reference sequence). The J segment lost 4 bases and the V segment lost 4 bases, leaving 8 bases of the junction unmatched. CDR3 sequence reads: CASSSRRTGSNEKLFF. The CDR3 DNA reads TGTGCCAGCAGCTCTCGGCGGACAGGGAGTAATGAAAAACTGTTTTTT.

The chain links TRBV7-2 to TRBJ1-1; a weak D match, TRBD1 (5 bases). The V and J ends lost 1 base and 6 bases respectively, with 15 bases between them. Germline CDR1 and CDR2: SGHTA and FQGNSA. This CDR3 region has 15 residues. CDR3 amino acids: CASSLGTRWGAEAFF. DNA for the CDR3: TGTGCCAGCAGCTTAGGGACTCGTTGGGGGGCTGAAGCTTTCTTT.

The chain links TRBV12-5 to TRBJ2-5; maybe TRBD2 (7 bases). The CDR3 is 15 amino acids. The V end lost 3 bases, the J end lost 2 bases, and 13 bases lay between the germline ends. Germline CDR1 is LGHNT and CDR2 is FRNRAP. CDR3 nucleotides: TGTGCTAGTGGTTTCGGGGGGCCGGGGCAAGAGACCCAGTACTTC. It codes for CASGFGGPGQETQYF.

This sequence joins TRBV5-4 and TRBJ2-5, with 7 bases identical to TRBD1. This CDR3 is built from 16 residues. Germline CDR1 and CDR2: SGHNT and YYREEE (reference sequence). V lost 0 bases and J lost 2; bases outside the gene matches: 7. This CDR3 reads CASSLAGQASQETQYF. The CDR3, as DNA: TGTGCCAGCAGCTTGGCTGGACAGGCCTCGCAAGAGACCCAGTACTTC.

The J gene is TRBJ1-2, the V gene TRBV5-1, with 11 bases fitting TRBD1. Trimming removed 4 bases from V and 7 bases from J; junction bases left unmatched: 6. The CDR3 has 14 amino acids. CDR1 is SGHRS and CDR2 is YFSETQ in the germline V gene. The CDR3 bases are TGCGCCAGCAGCGGACCCGGGACAGGGGGTGGCTACACCTTC. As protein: CASSGPGTGGGYTF. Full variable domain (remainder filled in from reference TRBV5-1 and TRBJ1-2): KAGVTQTPRYLIKTRGQQVTLSCSPISGHRSVSWYQQTPGQGLQFLFEYFSETQRNKGNFPGRFSGRQFSNSRSEMNVSTLELGDSALYLCASSGPGTGGGYTFGSGTRLTVV.

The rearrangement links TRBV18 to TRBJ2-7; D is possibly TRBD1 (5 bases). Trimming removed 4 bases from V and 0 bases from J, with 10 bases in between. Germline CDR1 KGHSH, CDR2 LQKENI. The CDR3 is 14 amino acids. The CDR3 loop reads CASSQQGDSYEQYF. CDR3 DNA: TGTGCCAGCTCACAGCAGGGTGACTCCTACGAGCAGTACTTC. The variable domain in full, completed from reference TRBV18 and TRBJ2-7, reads NAGVMQNPRHLVRRRGQEARLRCSPMKGHSHVYWYRQLPEEGLKFMVYLQKENIIDESGMPKERFSAEFPKEGPSILRIQQVVRGDSAAYFCASSQQGDSYEQYFGPGTRLTVT.

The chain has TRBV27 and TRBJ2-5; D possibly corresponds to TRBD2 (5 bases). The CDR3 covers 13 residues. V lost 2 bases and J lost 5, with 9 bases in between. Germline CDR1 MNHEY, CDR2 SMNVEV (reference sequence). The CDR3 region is CASSLAASETQYF. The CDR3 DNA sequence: TGTGCCAGCAGTTTAGCTGCTAGCGAGACCCAGTACTTC.